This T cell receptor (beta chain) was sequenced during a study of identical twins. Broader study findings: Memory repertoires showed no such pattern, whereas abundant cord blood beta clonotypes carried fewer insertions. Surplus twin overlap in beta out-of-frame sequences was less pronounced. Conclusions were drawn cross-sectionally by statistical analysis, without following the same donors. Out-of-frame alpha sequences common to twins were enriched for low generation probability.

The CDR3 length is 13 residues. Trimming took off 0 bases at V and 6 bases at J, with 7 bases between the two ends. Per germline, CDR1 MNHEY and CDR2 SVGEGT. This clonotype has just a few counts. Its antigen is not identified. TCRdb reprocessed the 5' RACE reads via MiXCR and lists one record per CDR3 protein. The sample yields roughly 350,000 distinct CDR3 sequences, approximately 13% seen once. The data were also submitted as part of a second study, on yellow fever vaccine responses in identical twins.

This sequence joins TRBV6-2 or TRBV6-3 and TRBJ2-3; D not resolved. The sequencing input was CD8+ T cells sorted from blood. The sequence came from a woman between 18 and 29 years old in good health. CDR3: CASSYSGFDTQYF. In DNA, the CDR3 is TGTGCCAGCAGTTACTCGGGGTTTGATACGCAGTATTTT.